This T cell receptor (beta chain) appears in the sequencing data of a study of blood T cell repertoires in COVID-19. About the research overall: Some COVID-19 samples were acute and others convalescent; all came from the United States, Italy and Spain. The cDNA or gDNA used as material had been derived from T cells, B-cell-depleted T cells, or PBMCs.

Original methodology: Amplification of reference gene primers was used by the study to estimate nucleated cell counts. The protocol was immunoSEQ multiplex PCR, while the TCRdb copy is restricted to in-frame clones and leaves out a portion. V and J calls and clone size are as listed in that table; D and trimming were resolved from the DNA. The sample yields about 75,000 clones, 84% seen once. The source material was peripheral blood. The TCR comes from a woman aged 45 to 65 with acute or convalescent COVID-19.

CDR3 DNA sequence: TGTGCCAGCAGCCAACTACGGGGGGGCGCAGTCCGCTCCTACGAGCAGTACTTC. Its translation is CASSQLRGGAVRSYEQYF. This rearrangement joins TRBV13 to TRBJ2-7, with 8 bases that match TRBD2. This CDR3 comprises 18 residues. Trimming cost V 5 bases and J 0 bases; bases outside gene matches: 15. Germline-derived CDR1 and CDR2 are PRHDT and FYEKMQ (reference sequence).